This is a list of T cell receptor beta chains from one sample in a study of vaccination and CD4 T cells after COVID-19. MiXCR, applied by TCRdb to the PCR reads, yields one record per CDR3 protein. The sample includes approximately 19,000 distinct CDR3 sequences, 60% to 70% of them seen just once. For these receptors, no antigen is known. The sequencing sample was made of CD4+ T cells from blood, cultured in vitro. The source of these receptors is a human donor who had recovered from COVID-19. CDR3s leave out the opening cysteine and the closing phenylalanine or tryptophan. The order of the fields is V gene, J gene, D gene, CDR3 protein. D genes are given only for firm matches.

TRBV12-3/TRBV12-4,TRBJ1-1,TRBD1,ASSWTGITEAF
TRBV24-1,TRBJ2-1,TRBD2,ATSDRLAGPDEQF
TRBV28,TRBJ1-1,.,ASSHRPGRGHTEAF
TRBV7-9,TRBJ2-1,TRBD2,ASSYLSGSYNEQF
TRBV12-3/TRBV12-4,TRBJ2-7,.,ASSLRVHSYEQY
TRBV4-1,TRBJ1-2,TRBD1,ASSQLTGDGYT
TRBV6-1,TRBJ1-6,.,ASARGGNSPLH
TRBV6-2/TRBV6-3,TRBJ2-5,.,ARPLGWGKETQY
TRBV5-1,TRBJ1-2,.,ASTPAIHLYGYT
TRBV30,TRBJ1-1,.,AWSSLSSTEAF
TRBV7-9,TRBJ2-7,.,ASSFLGIEDEQY
TRBV28,TRBJ1-1,.,ASSTGRENTEAF
TRBV24-1,TRBJ2-2,.,ATSDWSPGELF
TRBV20-1,TRBJ2-5,.,SASGRDFGETQY
TRBV28,TRBJ2-1,.,ASSSGPGSYNEQF
TRBV20-1,TRBJ2-2,.,SARAGVAPAGELF
TRBV27,TRBJ1-5,.,ASSLSPDLNQPQH
TRBV12-3/TRBV12-4,TRBJ2-7,.,ASSRYYEQY
TRBV6-5,TRBJ1-1,TRBD1,ASSFEGATEAF
TRBV7-2,TRBJ1-2,.,ASSLAPEGRRGYT
TRBV6-1,TRBJ1-5,.,ASRTGNQPQH
TRBV5-1,TRBJ2-2,.,ASRTGTDIGELF
TRBV19,TRBJ1-1,TRBD1,ASRLQGEAF
TRBV7-6,TRBJ2-5,.,ASSLAGLKETQY
TRBV5-1,TRBJ2-7,.,ASSGDNYYEQY
TRBV20-1,TRBJ2-3,TRBD2,SAQEQGLAGNTDTQY
TRBV20-1,TRBJ2-7,.,SAFLDSYEQY
TRBV7-3,TRBJ2-2,.,ASSPQDTGELF
TRBV20-1,TRBJ2-1,.,SAGVQGYNEQF
TRBV30,TRBJ2-2,.,AWSVPWTANTGELF
TRBV11-3,TRBJ1-2,.,ASRSTGGGSYT
TRBV20-1,TRBJ1-6,.,SARTRGSSYNSPLH
TRBV10-3,TRBJ2-6,.,AIGAERSGANVLT
TRBV7-9,TRBJ2-7,TRBD2,ASSLWGLAGDEQY
TRBV20-1,TRBJ1-5,TRBD1,SARPSDRGFQPQH
TRBV20-1,TRBJ2-1,TRBD2,SAPLAGPYNEQF
TRBV14,TRBJ2-1,.,ASSQPPKRGASNEQF
TRBV2,TRBJ2-5,TRBD2,ASTRKASGTAHQY
TRBV21-1,TRBJ1-3,.,ASKAPHRGRISGNTIY
TRBV20-1,TRBJ1-5,.,SARDGVRGTSQPQH
TRBV28,TRBJ1-6,.,ASKGGGLNSPLH
TRBV27,TRBJ1-1,TRBD1,ASRSLQGAKNTEAF
TRBV6-5,TRBJ1-5,.,ASSYEGGGNQPQH
TRBV2,TRBJ1-1,TRBD1,ASNIQGALATEAF
TRBV19,TRBJ2-2,TRBD1,ASSLGTGNTGELF
TRBV7-3,TRBJ2-2,.,ASSLRSGELF
TRBV18,TRBJ2-2,.,ASSPGTVGELF
TRBV6-1,TRBJ2-7,TRBD2,ASRVGASGNYEQY
TRBV20-1,TRBJ2-7,.,SAGTRNGEQY
TRBV7-2,TRBJ1-3,.,ASSLRTDSGNTIY
TRBV18,TRBJ1-5,.,ASSQGSGTNQPQH
TRBV5-5,TRBJ2-7,.,ASSLVGRSYEQY